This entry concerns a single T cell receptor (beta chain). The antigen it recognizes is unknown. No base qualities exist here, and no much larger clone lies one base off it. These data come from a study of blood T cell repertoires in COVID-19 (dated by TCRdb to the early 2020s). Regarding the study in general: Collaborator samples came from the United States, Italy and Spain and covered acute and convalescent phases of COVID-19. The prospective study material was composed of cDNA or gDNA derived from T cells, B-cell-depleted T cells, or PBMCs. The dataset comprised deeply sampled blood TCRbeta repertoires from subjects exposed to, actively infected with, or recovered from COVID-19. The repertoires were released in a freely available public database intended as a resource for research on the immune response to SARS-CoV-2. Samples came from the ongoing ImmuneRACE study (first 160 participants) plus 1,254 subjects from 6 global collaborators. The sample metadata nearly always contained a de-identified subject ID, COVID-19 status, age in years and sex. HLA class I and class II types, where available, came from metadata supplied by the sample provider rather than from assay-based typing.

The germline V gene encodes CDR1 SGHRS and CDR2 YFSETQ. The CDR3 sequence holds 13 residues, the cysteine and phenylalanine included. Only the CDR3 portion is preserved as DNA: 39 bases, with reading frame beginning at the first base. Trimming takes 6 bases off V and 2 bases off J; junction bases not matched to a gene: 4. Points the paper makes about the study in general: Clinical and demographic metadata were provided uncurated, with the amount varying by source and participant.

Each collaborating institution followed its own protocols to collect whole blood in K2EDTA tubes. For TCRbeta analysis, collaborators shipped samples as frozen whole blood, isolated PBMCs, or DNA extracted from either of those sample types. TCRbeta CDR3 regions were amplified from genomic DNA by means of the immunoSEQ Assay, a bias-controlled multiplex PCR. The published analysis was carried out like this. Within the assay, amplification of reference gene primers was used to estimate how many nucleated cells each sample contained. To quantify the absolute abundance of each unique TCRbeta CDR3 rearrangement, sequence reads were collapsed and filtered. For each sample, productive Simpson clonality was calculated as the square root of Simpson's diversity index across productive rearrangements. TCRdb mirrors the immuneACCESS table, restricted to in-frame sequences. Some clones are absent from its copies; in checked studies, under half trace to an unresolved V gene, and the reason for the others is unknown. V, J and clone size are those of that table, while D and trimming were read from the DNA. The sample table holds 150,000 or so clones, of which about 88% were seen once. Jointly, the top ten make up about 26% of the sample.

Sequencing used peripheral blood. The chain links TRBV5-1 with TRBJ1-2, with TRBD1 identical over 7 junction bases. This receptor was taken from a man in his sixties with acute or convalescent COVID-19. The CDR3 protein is CASNQGDNYGYTF. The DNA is TGCGCCAGCAACCAGGGGGACAACTATGGCTACACCTTC.